This TCR beta chain was sequenced for a study of blood T cell repertoires in COVID-19. Study in general: Specimens from acute and convalescent COVID-19 originated in the United States, Italy and Spain.

Followed over time, Seattle patients had been enrolled while infection was active. The table came from immunoSEQ multiplex PCR; TCRdb's copy has only in-frame clones and leaves some out. The repertoire holds roughly 290,000 clones, with over 75% as singletons. There are 13 residues in the CDR3. V lost 7 bases and J 8 bases, leaving 15 bases between the germline ends. Germline values: CDR1 MNHEY, CDR2 SVGEGT. Sequencing input: peripheral blood. J is TRBJ1-5 and V is TRBV6-2 or TRBV6-3; no definite D call. The source of this sequence is a woman in her 30s with COVID-19, enrolled during active disease. The CDR3 loop is CASTPRLQEPQHF. In DNA form, the CDR3 reads TGTGCCAGCACCCCCCGTCTCCAGGAGCCCCAGCATTTT.